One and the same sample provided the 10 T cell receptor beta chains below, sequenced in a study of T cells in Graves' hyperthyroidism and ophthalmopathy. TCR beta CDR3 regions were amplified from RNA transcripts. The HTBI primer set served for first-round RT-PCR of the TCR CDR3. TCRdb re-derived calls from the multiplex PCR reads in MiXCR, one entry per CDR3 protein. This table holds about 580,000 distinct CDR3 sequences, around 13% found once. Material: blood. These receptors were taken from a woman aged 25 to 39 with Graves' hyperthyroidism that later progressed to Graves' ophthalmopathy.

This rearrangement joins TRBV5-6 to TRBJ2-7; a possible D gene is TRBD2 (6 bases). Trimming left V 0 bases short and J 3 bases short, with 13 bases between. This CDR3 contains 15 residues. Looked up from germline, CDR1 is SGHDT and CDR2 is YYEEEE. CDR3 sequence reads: CASSLARAGNYEQYF. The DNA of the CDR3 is TGTGCCAGCAGCTTGGCTCGGGCGGGGAACTACGAGCAGTACTTC.

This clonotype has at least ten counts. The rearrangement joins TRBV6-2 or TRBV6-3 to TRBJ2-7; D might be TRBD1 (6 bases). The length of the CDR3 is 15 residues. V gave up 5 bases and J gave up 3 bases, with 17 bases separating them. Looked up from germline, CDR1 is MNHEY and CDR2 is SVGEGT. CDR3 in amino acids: CASSLQGQSYYEQYF. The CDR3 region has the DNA TGTGCCAGCAGTCTCCAGGGGCAGAGCTACTACGAGCAGTACTTC.

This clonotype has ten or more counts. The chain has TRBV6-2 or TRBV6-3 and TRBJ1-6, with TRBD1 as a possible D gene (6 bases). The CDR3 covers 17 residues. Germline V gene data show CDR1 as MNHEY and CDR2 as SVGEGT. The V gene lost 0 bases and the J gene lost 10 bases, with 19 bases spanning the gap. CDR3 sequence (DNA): TGTGCCAGCAGTTACTCGTATGGGGGCGACCGCGGCTCACCCCTCCACTTT. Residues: CASSYSYGGDRGSPLHF.

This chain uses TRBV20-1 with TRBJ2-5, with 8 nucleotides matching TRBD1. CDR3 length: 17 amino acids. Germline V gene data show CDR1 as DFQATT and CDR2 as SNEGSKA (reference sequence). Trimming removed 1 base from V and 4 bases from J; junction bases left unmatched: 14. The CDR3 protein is CSARARLTRTGRETQYF. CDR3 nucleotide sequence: TGCAGTGCTAGAGCAAGGCTAACTAGGACAGGGAGAGAGACCCAGTACTTC.

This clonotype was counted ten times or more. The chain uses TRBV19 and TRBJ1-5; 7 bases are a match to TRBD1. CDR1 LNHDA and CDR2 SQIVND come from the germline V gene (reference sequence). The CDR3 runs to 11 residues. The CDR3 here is CATGETQPQHF. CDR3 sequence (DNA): TGTGCTACAGGGGAGACTCAGCCCCAGCATTTT.

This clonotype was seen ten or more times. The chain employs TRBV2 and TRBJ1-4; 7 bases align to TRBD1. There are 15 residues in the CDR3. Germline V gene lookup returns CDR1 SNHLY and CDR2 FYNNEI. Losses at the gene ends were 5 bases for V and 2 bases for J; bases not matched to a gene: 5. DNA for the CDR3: TGTGCCAGCAGTTTGACAGGGAGGACTAATGAAAAACTGTTTTTT. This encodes CASSLTGRTNEKLFF.

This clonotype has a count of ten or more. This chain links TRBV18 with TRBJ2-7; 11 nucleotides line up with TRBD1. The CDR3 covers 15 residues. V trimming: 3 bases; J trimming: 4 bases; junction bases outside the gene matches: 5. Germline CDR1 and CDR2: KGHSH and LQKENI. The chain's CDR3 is CASSPRGTGGYEQYF. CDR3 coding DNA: TGTGCCAGCTCACCCCGCGGGACAGGGGGTTACGAGCAGTACTTC.

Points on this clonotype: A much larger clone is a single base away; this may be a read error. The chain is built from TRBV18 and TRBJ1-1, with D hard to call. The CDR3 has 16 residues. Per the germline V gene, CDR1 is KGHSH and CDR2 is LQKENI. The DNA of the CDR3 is TGTGTCAGCTCACCTTCTGGCGGCGGGAGGTCCACTGAAGCTTTCTTT. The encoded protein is CVSSPSGGGRSTEAFF.

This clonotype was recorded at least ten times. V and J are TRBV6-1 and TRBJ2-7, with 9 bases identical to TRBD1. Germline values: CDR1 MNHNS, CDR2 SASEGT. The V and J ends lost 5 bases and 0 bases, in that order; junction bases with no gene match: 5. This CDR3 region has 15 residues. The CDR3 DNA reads TGTGCCAGCAGTTCCACGGGACAGGGCTCCTACGAGCAGTACTTC. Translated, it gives CASSSTGQGSYEQYF.

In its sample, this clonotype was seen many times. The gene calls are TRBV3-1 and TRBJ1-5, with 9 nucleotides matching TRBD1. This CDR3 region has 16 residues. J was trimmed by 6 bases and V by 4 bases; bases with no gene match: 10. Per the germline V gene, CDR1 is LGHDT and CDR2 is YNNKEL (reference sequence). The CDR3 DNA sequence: TGTGCCAGCAGCCCCTCGGGACAGGGTGTAGCTCAGCCCCAGCATTTT. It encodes CASSPSGQGVAQPQHF.